The source of this T cell receptor (beta chain) is a study of blood T cell repertoires in COVID-19. Clones were sequenced by immunoSEQ multiplex PCR, and TCRdb holds only the in-frame ones, with some missing. Here the sample spans approximately 45,000 clones, around 86% being singletons. V was clipped by 3 bases and J by 1 base; unmatched bases: 6. The germline CDR1 and CDR2 sequences are SNHLY and FYNNEI. The CDR3 has 18 residues. V usage is TRBV2 and J usage is TRBJ2-4; 13 bases fit TRBD2. Sequencing used peripheral blood. The source of this sequence is a woman older than 75 with acute or convalescent COVID-19. Here the CDR3 DNA reads TGTGCCAGCAGTGACGAACTAGCGGGGGGGGCGGCCAAAAACATTCAGTACTTC. Its translation is CASSDELAGGAAKNIQYF.